The sequence of this T cell receptor (beta chain) was determined in a study of blood T cell repertoires in COVID-19. Study overall: COVID-19 samples from acute and convalescent phases originated in the United States, Italy and Spain.

Participant age was roughly 18 to 90 years, and participants resided in approximately 25 US areas. Participants reported their clinical history, and cohort assignment relied on those reports. As handled by the study authors: Estimated nucleated cell counts came from reference gene primer amplification. The table came from immunoSEQ multiplex PCR; TCRdb's copy has only in-frame clones and leaves some out. V, J and clone size are taken as reported in that table, and D and trimming were inferred from the DNA itself. The sample records approximately 220,000 clones, approximately 83% being singletons. Unmatched junction bases numbered 5, after V lost 0 bases and J lost 0 bases. There are 17 residues in the CDR3. Germline V gene data show CDR1 as SGHRS and CDR2 as YFSETQ.

Sequencing input: PBMCs or T cells enriched from blood (not recorded which). The chain carries TRBV5-1 and TRBJ2-3, with TRBD1 matching 9 bases. The sequence came from a middle-aged woman with acute COVID-19. The CDR3 loop is CASSLGGQGMSTDTQYF. The CDR3, as DNA: TGCGCCAGCAGCTTGGGTGGACAGGGGATGAGCACAGATACGCAGTATTTT.